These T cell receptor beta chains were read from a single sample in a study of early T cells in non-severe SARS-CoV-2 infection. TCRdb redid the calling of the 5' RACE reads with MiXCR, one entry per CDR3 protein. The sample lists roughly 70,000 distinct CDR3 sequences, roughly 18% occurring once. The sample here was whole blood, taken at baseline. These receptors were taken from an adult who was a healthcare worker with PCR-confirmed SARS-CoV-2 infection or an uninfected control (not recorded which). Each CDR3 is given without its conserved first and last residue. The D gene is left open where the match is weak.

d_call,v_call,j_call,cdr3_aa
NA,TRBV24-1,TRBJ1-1,ATSDFQGTEAF
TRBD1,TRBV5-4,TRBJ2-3,DSSLGRTGDTSTDTQY
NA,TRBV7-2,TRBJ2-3,ASSPPGPTQY
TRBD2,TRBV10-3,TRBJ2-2,AIKGLAGTNTGELF
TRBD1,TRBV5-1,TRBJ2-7,ASSLGWDRDEQY
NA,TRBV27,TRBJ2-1,ASSLYSSTTYNEQF
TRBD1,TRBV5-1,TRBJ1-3,ASSSGTGGFGNTIY
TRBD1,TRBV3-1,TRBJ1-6,ASSQADRANSPLH
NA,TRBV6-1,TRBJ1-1,ASSERRRNTEAF
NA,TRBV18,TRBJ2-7,ASSPPGQYEQY
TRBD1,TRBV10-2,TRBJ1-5,ASSTGGIQPQH
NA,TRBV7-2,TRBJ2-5,ASSLAPPQETQY
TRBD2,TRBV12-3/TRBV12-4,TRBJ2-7,ASSRLAGGPKFEQY
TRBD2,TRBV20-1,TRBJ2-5,SARVASGGPEETQY
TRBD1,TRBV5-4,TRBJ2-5,ASSPTGGVQETQY
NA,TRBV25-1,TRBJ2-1,ASSEPGEGATHNEQF
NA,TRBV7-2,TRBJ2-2,ASSLSQGTTNTGELF
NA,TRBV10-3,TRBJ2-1,AISTPGANNEQF
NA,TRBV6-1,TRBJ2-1,ASSEAAHNEQF
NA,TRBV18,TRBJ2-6,ASSIQGGGANVLT
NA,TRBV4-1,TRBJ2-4,ASSQGPDEKNIQY
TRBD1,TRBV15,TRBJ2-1,ATSVGTGAYNEQF
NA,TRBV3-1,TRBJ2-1,ASSQVITGRYNEQF
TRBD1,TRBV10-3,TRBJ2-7,AISEGQGAREQY
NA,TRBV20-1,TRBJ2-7,SASPVTSSHEQY
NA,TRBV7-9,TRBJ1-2,ASSLRGLGT
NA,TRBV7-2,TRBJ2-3,ASSLGRIDTQY
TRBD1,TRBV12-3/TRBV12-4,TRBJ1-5,ASSSGQGQHNQPQH
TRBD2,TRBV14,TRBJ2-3,ASSQGGRGRATDTQY
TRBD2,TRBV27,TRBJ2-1,ASSSGTSGRYNEQF
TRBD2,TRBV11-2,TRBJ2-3,ASSSWTSGNTDTQY
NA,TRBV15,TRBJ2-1,ATSRSTSALGTGNEQF
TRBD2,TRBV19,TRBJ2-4,ATGWGGAQAKNIQY
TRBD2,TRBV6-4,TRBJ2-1,ASSDGTSNEQF
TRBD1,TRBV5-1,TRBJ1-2,ASSLGQGWSYGYT
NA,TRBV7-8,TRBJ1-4,ASSLGGVGNEKLF
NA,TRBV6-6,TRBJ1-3,ASSFGQTDSGNTIY
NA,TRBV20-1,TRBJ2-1,SASPLRRGQGTSYNEQF
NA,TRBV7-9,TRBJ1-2,ASTLEAVSNYGYT
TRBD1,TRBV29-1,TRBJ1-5,SATTGAGNQPQH
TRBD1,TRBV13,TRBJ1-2,ASSLGARGRNYGYT
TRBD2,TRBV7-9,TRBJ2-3,ASLAGGSTDTQY
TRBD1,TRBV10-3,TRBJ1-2,AISAGTGNGYT
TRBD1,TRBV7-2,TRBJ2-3,ASSYRGFRQGQRNTQY
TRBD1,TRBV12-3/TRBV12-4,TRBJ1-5,ASSWGQGLGNQPQH
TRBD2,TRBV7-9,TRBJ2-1,ASSLRLADEQF
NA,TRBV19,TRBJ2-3,ASSISGSLGTDTQY
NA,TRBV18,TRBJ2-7,ASSPEGRYEQY
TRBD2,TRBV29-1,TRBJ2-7,SVRLAGDEQY
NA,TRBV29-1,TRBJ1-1,SVDVGASNTEAF